Sequencing of this T cell receptor beta chain was carried out in a study of cytomegalovirus exposure and HLA in healthy donors. Study-level information: Some 85 million unique TCRs, all from HLA-typed donors, were included in an early release of the data.

Of note for this clone: Its target is unknown.

Broader study findings: Productive rates of about 90% or about 30% were seen for most TCR beta V segments in an earlier analysis. The classifier reportedly diagnosed cytomegalovirus status with high specificity and sensitivity.

Although they were nominally healthy when sampled, donors likely had unrecorded immune exposures. The CDR3 has 12 residues. Germline V gene lookup returns CDR1 KGHSH and CDR2 LQKENI. Trimming took 4 bases from V and 6 from J, leaving 10 bases between them. PCR primers comprised 60 Vbeta and 13 Jbeta primers. Profiling relied on immunoSEQ multiplex PCR, and the TCRdb table lists in-frame clones only, not all of them. This sample yields 100,000 to 150,000 clones, of which around 70% are seen a single time; approximately 2.9% belongs to the top ten. This TCR derives from a human donor in good health. The V call is TRBV18, the J call TRBJ2-7; D perhaps matches TRBD2 (7 bases). The specimen sequenced was PBMCs. The CDR3 DNA reads TGTGCCAGCTCACGGGGGGGCGTCGAGCAGTACTTC. It yields the protein CASSRGGVEQYF.